This is a list of T cell receptor beta chains from one sample in a study of cytomegalovirus exposure and HLA in healthy donors. Sequenced by immunoSEQ multiplex PCR; TCRdb stores in-frame clones only, minus some. This sample yields around 200,000 clones, of which around three quarters are seen a single time; roughly a sixth belongs to the top ten. Sequencing was performed on PBMCs. All receptors derive from a man aged 40-50 years in good health and CMV-seronegative. Each CDR3 is given with its conserved first and last residue. D genes are given only for firm matches. Only part of the rows carry a size: once, few, many, or a class if the clone is expanded.

J gene: TRBJ1-1
clone size: -
D gene: -
V gene: TRBV27
CDR3 DNA: TGTGCCAGCAGAGGGTTGTGGGAGGGGAACACTGAAGCTTTCTTT
CDR3 protein: CASRGLWEGNTEAFF

J gene: TRBJ2-5
clone size: -
D gene: TRBD2
V gene: TRBV5-1
CDR3 DNA: TGCGCCAGCAGCTCTGGGACTAGCGTTGGAGAGACCCAGTACTTC
CDR3 protein: CASSSGTSVGETQYF

J gene: TRBJ2-5
clone size: -
D gene: -
V gene: TRBV2
CDR3 DNA: TGTGCCAGCACCCGAATAGCCGGAGAGGGGACCCAGTACTTC
CDR3 protein: CASTRIAGEGTQYF

J gene: TRBJ2-3
clone size: -
D gene: TRBD1
V gene: TRBV19
CDR3 DNA: TGTGCCAGTAGTATAAAGGGGGCGAGGACAGATACGCAGTATTTT
CDR3 protein: CASSIKGARTDTQYF

J gene: TRBJ2-3
clone size: -
D gene: TRBD2
V gene: TRBV29-1
CDR3 DNA: TGCAGCGTTGAGACTAGCGGGAGCGGAGATACGCAGTATTTT
CDR3 protein: CSVETSGSGDTQYF

J gene: TRBJ2-5
clone size: -
D gene: -
V gene: TRBV5-1
CDR3 DNA: TGCGCCAGCAGCTTGTCAAAGGGGCAAGAGACCCAGTACTTC
CDR3 protein: CASSLSKGQETQYF

J gene: TRBJ2-1
clone size: once
D gene: -
V gene: TRBV5-1
CDR3 DNA: TGCGCCAGCAGCTTGGGCGGAGCCTACAATGAGCAGTTCTTC
CDR3 protein: CASSLGGAYNEQFF

J gene: TRBJ2-4
clone size: -
D gene: -
V gene: TRBV11-2
CDR3 DNA: TGTGCCAGCAGCTCGCGGGTGGGCAGATTAGCCAAAAACATTCAGTACTTC
CDR3 protein: CASSSRVGRLAKNIQYF

J gene: TRBJ2-5
clone size: -
D gene: TRBD2
V gene: TRBV2
CDR3 DNA: TGTGCCAGCATGCGGCTAGCGGAAGAGACCCAGTACTTC
CDR3 protein: CASMRLAEETQYF

J gene: TRBJ1-5
clone size: -
D gene: -
V gene: TRBV2
CDR3 DNA: TGTGCCAGCAGCGAGACGCAGGACATCCGGAGGCCCCAGCATTTT
CDR3 protein: CASSETQDIRRPQHF

J gene: TRBJ1-5
clone size: -
D gene: -
V gene: TRBV19
CDR3 DNA: TGTGCCAGTAGTATGCCAGGGACAAGTCGCAATCAGCCCCAGCATTTT
CDR3 protein: CASSMPGTSRNQPQHF

J gene: TRBJ1-1
clone size: -
D gene: -
V gene: TRBV7-2
CDR3 DNA: TGTGCCAGCAGCCCTTTGCGGGGGACTGAAGCTTTCTTT
CDR3 protein: CASSPLRGTEAFF

J gene: TRBJ2-7
clone size: -
D gene: TRBD2
V gene: TRBV28
CDR3 DNA: TGTGCCAGCAGTTTTGGGCAGGGAGGAGCGGGGACCTACGAGCAGTACTTC
CDR3 protein: CASSFGQGGAGTYEQYF

J gene: TRBJ2-7
clone size: -
D gene: -
V gene: TRBV5-4
CDR3 DNA: TGTGCCAGCAGCGCCGGACTAAGCTCCTACGAGCAGTACTTC
CDR3 protein: CASSAGLSSYEQYF

J gene: TRBJ1-2
clone size: -
D gene: -
V gene: TRBV19
CDR3 DNA: TGTGCCAGTAGGGCAGAAAGCTATGGCTACACCTTC
CDR3 protein: CASRAESYGYTF

J gene: TRBJ2-7
clone size: -
D gene: -
V gene: TRBV6-1
CDR3 DNA: TGTGCCAGCAGTGTACGCAGGGTTAGTTCCTACGAGCAGTACTTC
CDR3 protein: CASSVRRVSSYEQYF

J gene: TRBJ1-2
clone size: -
D gene: TRBD1
V gene: TRBV7-8
CDR3 DNA: TGTGCCAGCAGCTTAACAGGGGGCGACGATGGCTACACCTTC
CDR3 protein: CASSLTGGDDGYTF

J gene: TRBJ2-7
clone size: -
D gene: -
V gene: TRBV2
CDR3 DNA: TGTGCCAGCAGTGCGGAGGACTCCGGCTCCTACGAGCAGTACTTC
CDR3 protein: CASSAEDSGSYEQYF

J gene: TRBJ1-3
clone size: -
D gene: TRBD1
V gene: TRBV6-5
CDR3 DNA: TGTGCCAGCAGGACAGGGGGCTCTCCCATATATTTT
CDR3 protein: CASRTGGSPIYF

J gene: TRBJ2-1
clone size: -
D gene: TRBD2
V gene: TRBV11-2
CDR3 DNA: TGTGCCAGCAGCCCCGGGACTAGAAATGAGCAGTTCTTC
CDR3 protein: CASSPGTRNEQFF

J gene: TRBJ1-1
clone size: once
D gene: TRBD1
V gene: TRBV4-2
CDR3 DNA: TGTGCCAGCAGCCAAGCAACAACGGGACAGCCGAACACTGAAGCTTTCTTT
CDR3 protein: CASSQATTGQPNTEAFF

J gene: TRBJ1-5
clone size: -
D gene: -
V gene: TRBV6-6
CDR3 DNA: TGTGCCAGCAGTCGCGACAGCTATCAGCCCCAGCATTTT
CDR3 protein: CASSRDSYQPQHF

J gene: TRBJ2-3
clone size: once
D gene: TRBD2
V gene: TRBV13
CDR3 DNA: TGTGCCAGCAGCTTAGGCCTTCGAGCGGGGGGGCAGACAGATACGCAGTATTTT
CDR3 protein: CASSLGLRAGGQTDTQYF

J gene: TRBJ2-3
clone size: -
D gene: -
V gene: TRBV7-3
CDR3 DNA: TGTGCCAGCAGCCCCGGTGTTAGCACAGATACGCAGTATTTT
CDR3 protein: CASSPGVSTDTQYF

J gene: TRBJ2-7
clone size: -
D gene: TRBD1
V gene: TRBV4-1
CDR3 DNA: TGCGCCAGCAGCCAAGAGCTGGACAGGGCTTACGAGCAGTACTTC
CDR3 protein: CASSQELDRAYEQYF

J gene: TRBJ1-2
clone size: -
D gene: -
V gene: TRBV14
CDR3 DNA: TGTGCCAGCAGTTTCGGGGTTTATGGCTACACCTTC
CDR3 protein: CASSFGVYGYTF

J gene: TRBJ2-2
clone size: -
D gene: -
V gene: TRBV7-8
CDR3 DNA: TGTGCCAGCAGCTTTTTAGGACTCAACGCGAACACCGGGGAGCTGTTTTTT
CDR3 protein: CASSFLGLNANTGELFF

J gene: TRBJ1-3
clone size: -
D gene: -
V gene: TRBV28
CDR3 DNA: TGTGCCAGCAGTTCAGCACGGGCAGGGGCCTTCTCTGGAAACACCATATATTTT
CDR3 protein: CASSSARAGAFSGNTIYF